A selection of T cell receptor beta chains follows, all from one sample in a study of T cell responses to AZD1222 COVID-19 vaccine. This table comes from immunoSEQ multiplex PCR, and its TCRdb copy is limited to in-frame clones, with some not included. Of more than 75,000 clones detected, about 89% appear once; the ten largest clones hold 6.5% to 8%. The source material was peripheral blood, sampled on day 0 of AZD1222 vaccination. Source of these receptors: an adult in good health. CDR3s include the opening cysteine and the closing phenylalanine or tryptophan. A D gene is named only where the DNA matches it firmly. Not every row has a clone size; where given, it reads once, few, many or a size class.

clone size,V gene,D gene,J gene,CDR3 DNA,CDR3 protein
once,TRBV7-6,TRBD2,TRBJ2-5,TGTGCCAGCAGCCTGGCGGGGGGGGTTCAACAGACCCAGTACTTC,CASSLAGGVQQTQYF
.,TRBV24-1,TRBD1,TRBJ1-1,TGTGCCACCAGTGACCACCCCGACAGGGGCACTGAAGCTTTCTTT,CATSDHPDRGTEAFF
once,TRBV18,TRBD1,TRBJ1-2,TGTGCCAGCTCACCACTCCAGCGACAGGGGGATTATGGCTACACCTTC,CASSPLQRQGDYGYTF
.,TRBV29-1,.,TRBJ2-3,TGCAGCGGTCAGGACGCAGATACGCAGTATTTT,CSGQDADTQYF
.,TRBV27,TRBD1,TRBJ2-7,TGTGCCAGCAGGCGGACAGGGGCCTACGAGCAGTACTTC,CASRRTGAYEQYF
few,TRBV7-8,.,TRBJ1-2,TGTGCCAGCAGCCCCGGAGGGGGAACTGGCTACACCTTC,CASSPGGGTGYTF
few,TRBV15,.,TRBJ1-2,TGTGCCACCAGCGGTAGGACAGCCTATGGCTACACCTTC,CATSGRTAYGYTF
.,TRBV6-2/TRBV6-3,.,TRBJ2-7,TGTGCCAGCAGCGACCCTCTAAGGGGCCCCTACGAGCAGTACTTC,CASSDPLRGPYEQYF
.,TRBV29-1,.,TRBJ2-2,TGCGGGGTCGACGGTAACACCGGGGAGCTGTTTTTT,CGVDGNTGELFF
.,TRBV29-1,.,TRBJ1-1,TGCAGCGTTGATGACAATGAAGCTTTCTTT,CSVDDNEAFF
.,TRBV18,.,TRBJ1-3,TGTGCCAGCTCACCTTCTATAAGCCAAGTCCTGGGAGGAAACACCATATATTTT,CASSPSISQVLGGNTIYF
.,TRBV3-1/TRBV3-2,TRBD2,TRBJ2-1,TGTGCCAGCAGCCCAAGCGGGAGAGGCTACAATGAGCAGTTCTTC,CASSPSGRGYNEQFF
.,TRBV7-2,.,TRBJ2-7,TGTGCCAGCAGCTCCCGGATATTTTCCTCCTACGAGCAGTACTTC,CASSSRIFSSYEQYF
.,TRBV9,.,TRBJ2-2,TGTGCCAGCAGCGAATTATCTACCGAAACCCTGAACACCGGGGAGCTGTTTTTT,CASSELSTETLNTGELFF
.,TRBV28,TRBD1,TRBJ1-2,TGTGCCAGCCTGGGAACCGGGACAGAGTTTAACTATGGCTACACCTTC,CASLGTGTEFNYGYTF
once,TRBV7-8,TRBD1,TRBJ2-3,TGTGCCAGCAGCTTAGTAGGGCAGGGGGCCCCTGGTACGCAGTATTTT,CASSLVGQGAPGTQYF
.,TRBV3-1/TRBV3-2,.,TRBJ1-5,TGTGCCAGCAGCCAAGGACACTATAGCAATCAGCCCCAGCATTTT,CASSQGHYSNQPQHF
.,TRBV7-9,TRBD1,TRBJ2-7,TGTGCCAGCAGCTTAGACCCGGACAGGGACGAGCAGTACTTC,CASSLDPDRDEQYF
.,TRBV19,.,TRBJ2-2,TGTGCCAGTAGTATAGGAACCGGGGAGCTGTTTTTT,CASSIGTGELFF
.,TRBV5-1,.,TRBJ1-2,TGCGCCAGCAGCTTGGACTTCGGGGGGCTGGGCTACACCTTC,CASSLDFGGLGYTF
.,TRBV3-1/TRBV3-2,.,TRBJ2-3,TGTGCCAGCAGCCATTCAGGGGATTACACAGATACGCAGTATTTT,CASSHSGDYTDTQYF
.,TRBV5-1,TRBD2,TRBJ2-1,TGCGCCAGCAGCTCCTTACTAGCGAGTAGCAATGAGCAGTTCTTC,CASSSLLASSNEQFF
.,TRBV5-6,.,TRBJ1-5,TGTGCCAGCAGTCTAAAGGGTAATCAGCCCCAGCATTTT,CASSLKGNQPQHF
.,TRBV7-8,.,TRBJ1-6,TGTGCCAGCAGCTTAAGGGTTTGGCAGGGACAAGCATCTAAGTATAATTCACCCCTCCACTTT,CASSLRVWQGQASKYNSPLHF
.,TRBV7-3,.,TRBJ1-2,TGTGCCAGCAGCTTAACGCCGGTGGTTGGATCCTCTGGCTACACCTTC,CASSLTPVVGSSGYTF
.,TRBV19,TRBD1,TRBJ2-1,TGTGCCAGTACCTCCCCTCCGGGGACAGGCAGCTACAATGAGCAGTTCTTC,CASTSPPGTGSYNEQFF
.,TRBV28,.,TRBJ2-1,TGTGCCAGCAGTCCCTGGGGCGGGAAAGAGCAGTTCTTC,CASSPWGGKEQFF
.,TRBV6-5,.,TRBJ2-1,TGTGCCAGCAGGGTCCCGGGGCGGGGCAATGAGCAGTTCTTC,CASRVPGRGNEQFF
few,TRBV11-2,TRBD1,TRBJ2-3,TGTGCCAGCAGCAAACAAAGAGGGACAGGGTCCCCAACAGATACGCAGTATTTT,CASSKQRGTGSPTDTQYF
.,TRBV7-2,.,TRBJ2-2,TGTGCCAGCAGCAAGCAGACTAGTTCCGGGGAGCTGTTTTTT,CASSKQTSSGELFF
.,TRBV7-6,TRBD2,TRBJ2-3,TGTGCCAGCAGCTTAGCGCCGGGACTAGCGGGAGAATCTACGCAGTATTTT,CASSLAPGLAGESTQYF
.,TRBV6-5,TRBD2,TRBJ2-7,TGTGCCAGCAGTTACGAGCGGGGGCTCGAGCAGTACTTC,CASSYERGLEQYF
once,TRBV27,.,TRBJ1-5,TGTGCCAGCAGAGCCGGGCCGCAAGCCAATCAGCCCCAGCATTTT,CASRAGPQANQPQHF
.,TRBV9,.,TRBJ1-1,TGTGCCAGCAGCGTAGCGTCCAGGGGTGACACTGAAGCTTTCTTT,CASSVASRGDTEAFF
.,TRBV12-3/TRBV12-4,.,TRBJ2-1,TGTGCCAGCAGATTGGACAGCCGGAATGAGCAGTTCTTC,CASRLDSRNEQFF
.,TRBV11-3,.,TRBJ1-3,TGTGCCAGCTTTGACTGTCTCACTGGAAACACCATATATTTT,CASFDCLTGNTIYF
.,TRBV9,TRBD1,TRBJ1-6,TGTGCCAGCAGCGTAGCTCGAGGACAGGGAGAAAATTCACCCCTCCACTTT,CASSVARGQGENSPLHF
few,TRBV19,.,TRBJ1-2,TGTGCCAGTAGTCTTAAAGCGGCGGATCCTAACTATGGCTACACCTTC,CASSLKAADPNYGYTF
.,TRBV5-1,TRBD1,TRBJ1-1,TGCGCCAGCAGCTTGGGGGGACAGGGGAGTTGGGACACTGAAGCTTTCTTT,CASSLGGQGSWDTEAFF
.,TRBV7-2,.,TRBJ2-1,TGTGCCAGCAGCGGGGCGGGTACCTACAATGAGCAGTTCTTC,CASSGAGTYNEQFF
.,TRBV5-1,TRBD1,TRBJ1-1,TGCGCCAGCAGCTTGGACAGGGGGAACACTGAAGCTTTCTTT,CASSLDRGNTEAFF
.,TRBV28,.,TRBJ2-1,TGTGCCAGCAGTTTTGGGGGGCGGAATGAGCAGTTCTTC,CASSFGGRNEQFF
.,TRBV28,.,TRBJ1-2,TGTGCCAGCATAAGACCGGGAGGACCTAACTATGGCTACACCTTC,CASIRPGGPNYGYTF
.,TRBV19,TRBD2,TRBJ2-2,TGTGCCAGTAGTATTCGACTAGCGGGGGGGCCCCCGAACACCGGGGAGCTGTTTTTT,CASSIRLAGGPPNTGELFF
.,TRBV7-3,TRBD1,TRBJ1-6,TGTGCCAGCAGCACCGGACAGGGTTATAATTCACCCCTCCACTTT,CASSTGQGYNSPLHF
once,TRBV18,TRBD1,TRBJ1-4,TGTGCCAGCTCCCCGACAGGGAGGGAAAAACTGTTTTTT,CASSPTGREKLFF
.,TRBV19,TRBD1,TRBJ1-5,TGTGCCAGTAGTAGGGGACAGCTGGGGGTTCAGCCCCAGCATTTT,CASSRGQLGVQPQHF
.,TRBV6-2/TRBV6-3,.,TRBJ2-7,TGTGCCAGCAGTGGGACACTCTCCTACGAGCAGTACTTC,CASSGTLSYEQYF
.,TRBV9,.,TRBJ2-2,TGTGCCAGCAGCGTAGGGAGGTTAACGAACACCGGGGAGCTGTTTTTT,CASSVGRLTNTGELFF